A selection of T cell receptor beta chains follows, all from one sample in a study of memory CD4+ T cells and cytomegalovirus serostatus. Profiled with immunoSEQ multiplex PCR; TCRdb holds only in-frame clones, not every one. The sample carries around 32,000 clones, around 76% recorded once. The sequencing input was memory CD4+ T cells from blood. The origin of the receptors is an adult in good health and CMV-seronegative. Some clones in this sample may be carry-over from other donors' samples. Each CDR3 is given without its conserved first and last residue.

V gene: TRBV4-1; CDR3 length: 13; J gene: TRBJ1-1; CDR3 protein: ASSPELAARAEAF
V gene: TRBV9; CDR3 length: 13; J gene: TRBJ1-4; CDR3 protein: ASSAQQGTNEKLF
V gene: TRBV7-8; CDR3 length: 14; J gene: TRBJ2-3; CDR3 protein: ASSPLGKAYTDTQY
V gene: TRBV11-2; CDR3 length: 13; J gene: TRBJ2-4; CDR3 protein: ASSPRDLAKNIQY
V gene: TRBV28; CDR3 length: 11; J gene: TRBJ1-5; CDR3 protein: ASSLSSYQPQH
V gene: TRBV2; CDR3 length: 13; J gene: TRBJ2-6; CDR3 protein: ASSVGHSGANVLT
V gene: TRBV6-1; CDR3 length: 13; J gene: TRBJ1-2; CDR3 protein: ASSEGPGSNYGYT
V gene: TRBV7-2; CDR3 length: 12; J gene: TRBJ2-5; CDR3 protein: ASSRAGVRETQY
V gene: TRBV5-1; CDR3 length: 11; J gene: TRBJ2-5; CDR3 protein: ASSVTGAETQY
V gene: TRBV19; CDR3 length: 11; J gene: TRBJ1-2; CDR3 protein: ASSIGGNYGYT
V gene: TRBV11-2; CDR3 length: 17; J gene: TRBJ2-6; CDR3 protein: ASGTTGGWGHSGANVLT
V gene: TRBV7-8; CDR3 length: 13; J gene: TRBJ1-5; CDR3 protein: ASSLGRQGNQPQH
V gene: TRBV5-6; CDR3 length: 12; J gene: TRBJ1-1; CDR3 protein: ASSLYGVGTEAF
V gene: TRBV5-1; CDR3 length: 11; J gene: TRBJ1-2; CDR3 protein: ASSLDFGVGYT
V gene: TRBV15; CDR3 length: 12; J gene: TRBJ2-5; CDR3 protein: ATAGSRSEETQY
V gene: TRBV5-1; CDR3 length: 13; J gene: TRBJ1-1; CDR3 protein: ASSLAGGFATEAF
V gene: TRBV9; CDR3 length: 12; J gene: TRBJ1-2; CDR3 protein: ASSVGDRSYGYT
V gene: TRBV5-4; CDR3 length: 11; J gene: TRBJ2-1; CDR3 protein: ASSRPGGGEQF
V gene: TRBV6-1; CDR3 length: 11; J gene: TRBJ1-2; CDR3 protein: ASSVTDRYGYT
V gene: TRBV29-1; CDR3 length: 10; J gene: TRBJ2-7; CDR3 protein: SVESGTYEQY
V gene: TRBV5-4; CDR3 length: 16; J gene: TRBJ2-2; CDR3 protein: ASSLALGTGANTGELF
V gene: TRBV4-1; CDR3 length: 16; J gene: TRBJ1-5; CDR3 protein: ASSQGLLRRAGNQPQH
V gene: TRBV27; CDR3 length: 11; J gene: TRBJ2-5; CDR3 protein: ASSLAGKETQY
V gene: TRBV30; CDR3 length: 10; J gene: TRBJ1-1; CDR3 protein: AWTRDSTEAF
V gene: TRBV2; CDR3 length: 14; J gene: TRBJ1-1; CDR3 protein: ASSAGRLIPDTEAF
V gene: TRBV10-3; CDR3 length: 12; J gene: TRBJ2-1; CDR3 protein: AIRRDRGSNEQF
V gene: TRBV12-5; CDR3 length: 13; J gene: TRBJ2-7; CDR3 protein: ASGAPGTGFYEQY
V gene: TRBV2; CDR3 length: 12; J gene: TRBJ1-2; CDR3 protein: ASRGQDPNYGYT
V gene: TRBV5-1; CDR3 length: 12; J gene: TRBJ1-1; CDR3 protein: ASSWAGEGTEAF
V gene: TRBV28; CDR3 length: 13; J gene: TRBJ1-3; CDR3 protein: ASRETGGGGNTIY
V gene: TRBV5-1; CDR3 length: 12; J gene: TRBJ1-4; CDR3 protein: ASRTGEANEKLF
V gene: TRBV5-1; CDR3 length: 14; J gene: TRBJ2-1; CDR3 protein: ASSLTSGVSYNEQF
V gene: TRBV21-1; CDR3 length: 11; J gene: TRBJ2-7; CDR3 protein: ASSRGWGYEQY
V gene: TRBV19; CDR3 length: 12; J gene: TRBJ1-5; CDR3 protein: ATLGTGGGQPQH
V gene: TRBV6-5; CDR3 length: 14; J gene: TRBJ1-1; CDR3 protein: ASSYGTGATEEVAF
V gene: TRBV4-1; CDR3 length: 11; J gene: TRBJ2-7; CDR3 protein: ASSRVGAYEQY
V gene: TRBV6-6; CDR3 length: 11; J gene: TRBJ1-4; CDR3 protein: ASRGSKGEKLF
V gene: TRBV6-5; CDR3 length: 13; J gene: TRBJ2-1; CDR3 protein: ASSRGTSSYNEQF
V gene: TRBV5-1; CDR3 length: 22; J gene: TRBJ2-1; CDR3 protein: ASSPGGAPGLKKGLAGGMGEQF
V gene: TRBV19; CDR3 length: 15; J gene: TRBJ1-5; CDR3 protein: ASSIGLRGGGNQPQH
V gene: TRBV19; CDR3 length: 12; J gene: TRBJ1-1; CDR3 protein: ASSIPGKNTEAF
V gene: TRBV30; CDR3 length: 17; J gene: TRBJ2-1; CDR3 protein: AWYDGTSGGPSSYNEQF
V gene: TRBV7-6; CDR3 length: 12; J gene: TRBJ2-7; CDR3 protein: ASTGAGGAYEQY
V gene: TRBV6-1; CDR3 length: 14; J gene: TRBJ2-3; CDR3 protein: ASSERAGAARDTQY
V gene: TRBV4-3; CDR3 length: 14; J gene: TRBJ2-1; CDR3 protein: ASSQDVGLVVLEQF
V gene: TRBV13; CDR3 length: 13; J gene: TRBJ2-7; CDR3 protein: ASSLRQAASYEQY
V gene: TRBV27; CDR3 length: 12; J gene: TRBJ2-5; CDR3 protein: ASSLRSGAETQY
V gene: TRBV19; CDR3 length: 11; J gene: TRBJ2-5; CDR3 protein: ASSKAERETQY
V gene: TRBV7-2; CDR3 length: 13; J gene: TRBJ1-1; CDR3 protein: ASSLDRFTNTEAF
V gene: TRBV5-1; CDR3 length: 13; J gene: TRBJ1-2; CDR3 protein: ASSFGAGGNYGYT
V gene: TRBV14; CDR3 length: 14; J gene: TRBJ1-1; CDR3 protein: ASSQARTRVNTEAF
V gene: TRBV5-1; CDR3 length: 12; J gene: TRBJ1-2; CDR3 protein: ASSSRAGEDGYT
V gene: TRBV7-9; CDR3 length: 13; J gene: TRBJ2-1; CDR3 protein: ASSLVGDPGNEQF
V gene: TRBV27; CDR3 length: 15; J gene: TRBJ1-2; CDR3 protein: ASSSQGQGPRNYGYT
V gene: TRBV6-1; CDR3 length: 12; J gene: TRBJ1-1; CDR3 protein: ASLGYGGAPEAF
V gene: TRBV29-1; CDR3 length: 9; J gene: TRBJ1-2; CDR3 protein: SVDGGYGYT
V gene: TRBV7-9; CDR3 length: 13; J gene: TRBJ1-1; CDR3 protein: ASSLVGGSGTEAF